A single TCR beta chain is shown here with its context. Its cognate antigen is unknown. Sequencing was performed with immunoSEQ multiplex PCR; in TCRdb, only in-frame clones are kept and a portion is missing. Among under 50,000 clones listed, approximately 92% were seen once. This sample is drawn from a study of tissue T cells after allogeneic stem cell transplantation. General study points: TCR repertoires tracked anatomic similarity, regardless of disease or transplant status.

With 3 bases clipped from V and 8 bases from J, the junction kept 7 bases outside the gene matches. CDR3 size: 13 residues. Germline V gene data show CDR1 as SGDLS and CDR2 as YYNGEE. Source: blood, taken before transplantation. This chain links TRBV9 with TRBJ1-2; 7 bases fit TRBD1. The receptor comes from a woman aged 35-75 years who later had graft-versus-host disease after an allogeneic stem cell transplant. CDR3 sequence (DNA): TGTGCCAGCAGCGCTAGACAGGGTTTGGGCTACACCTTC. Protein product: CASSARQGLGYTF.